A selection of T cell receptor beta chains follows, all from one sample in a study of somatic mutations in cytotoxic T cells in rheumatoid arthritis. The method was immunoSEQ multiplex PCR; TCRdb's version includes in-frame clones alone and lacks a portion of them. The sample has around 12,000 clones, roughly 71% seen once; the top ten hold approximately 40%. Sequenced input: CD8+ T cells sorted from blood. These receptors came from an adult with rheumatoid arthritis. The CDR3 runs from the conserved cysteine through the conserved F or W. A D gene is named only where the DNA matches it firmly. Some rows mark clone size as missing; the rest say once, few, many or name a class of expanded clone.

j_gene,abundance,v_gene,d_gene,CDR3nt,CDR3aa
TRBJ2-1,.,TRBV28,TRBD2,TGTGCCAGCAGTCCACTCGGCGGGGGGGCCTACAATGAGCAGTTCTTC,CASSPLGGGAYNEQFF
TRBJ2-2,.,TRBV7-9,TRBD2,TGTGCCAGCAGCCCCCGACTAGCGGGGGGTTCTCCGAACACCGGGGAGCTGTTTTTT,CASSPRLAGGSPNTGELFF
TRBJ1-2,.,TRBV18,TRBD1,TGTGCCAGCTCACCTGGACAGGACTATGGCTACACCTTC,CASSPGQDYGYTF
TRBJ1-5,.,TRBV2,.,TGTGCCAGCAGTGAGGGGTTCCCAAATCAGCCCCAGCATTTT,CASSEGFPNQPQHF
TRBJ1-2,.,TRBV6-5,.,TGTGCCAGCAGTTACTCGGGACGTAACCCTTATGATGGCTACACCTTC,CASSYSGRNPYDGYTF
TRBJ2-3,large,TRBV7-9,.,TGTGCCAGCAGGGGCACTACCGTTTGGGGTACGCAGTATTTT,CASRGTTVWGTQYF
TRBJ2-3,once,TRBV7-6,.,TGTGCCAGCCGACCCGACGTTTTTGATACGCAGTATTTT,CASRPDVFDTQYF
TRBJ2-1,.,TRBV28,.,TGTGCCAGCACCGAACAGGGAACCTACAATGAGCAGTTCTTC,CASTEQGTYNEQFF
TRBJ2-1,.,TRBV6-5,TRBD2,TGTGCCAGCAGTTACTCGGGGGGGATGCGCTATGAGCAGTTCTTC,CASSYSGGMRYEQFF
TRBJ2-5,.,TRBV28,.,TGTGCCAGCAGCCTCACCAGGGGCCTGCAAGAGACCCAGTACTTC,CASSLTRGLQETQYF
TRBJ2-2,once,TRBV21-1,.,TGTGCCACCGGGAGGCCGGCGACCGGGGAGCTGTTTTTT,CATGRPATGELFF
TRBJ2-2,.,TRBV15,TRBD1,TGTGCCACCAGCAGAGGGACAGGAAACACCGGGGAGCTGTTTTTT,CATSRGTGNTGELFF
TRBJ2-5,.,TRBV6-5,TRBD2,TGTGCCAGCAGTCCACTAGCGGGGGGACAAGAGACCCAGTACTTC,CASSPLAGGQETQYF
TRBJ2-7,.,TRBV4-3,TRBD1,TGCGCCAGCAGCCACGGACAGGGGGCCTACGAGCAGTACTTC,CASSHGQGAYEQYF
TRBJ2-1,.,TRBV20-1,.,TGCAGTGCAGCCCCTTACGATGAGCAGTTCTTC,CSAAPYDEQFF
TRBJ1-6,.,TRBV21-1,.,TGTGCCAGCAACTCGGCTGAATCGGGCTCCTATAATTCACCCCTCCACTTT,CASNSAESGSYNSPLHF
TRBJ1-2,.,TRBV6-4,.,TGTGCCAGCGGTCCAGTCCCGGGACCCTCCTATGGCTACACCTTC,CASGPVPGPSYGYTF
TRBJ1-1,.,TRBV19,.,TGTGCCAGTAGTTGGGGTTCGGTGACTGAAGCTTTCTTT,CASSWGSVTEAFF
TRBJ1-2,.,TRBV27,.,TGTGCCAGCAGTTTATTCCCCTCCAACTATGGCTACACCTTC,CASSLFPSNYGYTF
TRBJ2-5,.,TRBV4-2,.,TGTGCCAGCAGCCAATCCTCAGGGGTCGGGGAGACCCAGTACTTC,CASSQSSGVGETQYF
TRBJ1-3,.,TRBV25-1,.,TGTGCCAGCAGTGAATCACTATACGGAAACACCATATATTTT,CASSESLYGNTIYF
TRBJ2-2,once,TRBV6-5,TRBD1,TGTGCCAGCAGTTACGGGACAGGGAACACCGGGGAGCTGTTTTTT,CASSYGTGNTGELFF
TRBJ2-2,.,TRBV7-6,.,TGTGCCAGCAGCTCGCCCGGGGAGCTGTTTTTT,CASSSPGELFF
TRBJ1-6,few,TRBV10-3,.,TGTGCCATCAGTGAGAGCCAGAGCTCCTATAATTCACCCCTCCACTTT,CAISESQSSYNSPLHF
TRBJ2-7,.,TRBV27,.,TGTGCCAGCAGTTTATATGGAGGCGAGCAGTACTTC,CASSLYGGEQYF
TRBJ2-2,.,TRBV7-7,.,TGTGCCAGCAGCTTATCTGGGCAGGGCACCGGGGAGCTGTTTTTT,CASSLSGQGTGELFF
TRBJ2-3,.,TRBV2,.,TGTGCCAGCAGTGATAGGCGGGGGCGATGCACAGATACGCAGTATTTT,CASSDRRGRCTDTQYF